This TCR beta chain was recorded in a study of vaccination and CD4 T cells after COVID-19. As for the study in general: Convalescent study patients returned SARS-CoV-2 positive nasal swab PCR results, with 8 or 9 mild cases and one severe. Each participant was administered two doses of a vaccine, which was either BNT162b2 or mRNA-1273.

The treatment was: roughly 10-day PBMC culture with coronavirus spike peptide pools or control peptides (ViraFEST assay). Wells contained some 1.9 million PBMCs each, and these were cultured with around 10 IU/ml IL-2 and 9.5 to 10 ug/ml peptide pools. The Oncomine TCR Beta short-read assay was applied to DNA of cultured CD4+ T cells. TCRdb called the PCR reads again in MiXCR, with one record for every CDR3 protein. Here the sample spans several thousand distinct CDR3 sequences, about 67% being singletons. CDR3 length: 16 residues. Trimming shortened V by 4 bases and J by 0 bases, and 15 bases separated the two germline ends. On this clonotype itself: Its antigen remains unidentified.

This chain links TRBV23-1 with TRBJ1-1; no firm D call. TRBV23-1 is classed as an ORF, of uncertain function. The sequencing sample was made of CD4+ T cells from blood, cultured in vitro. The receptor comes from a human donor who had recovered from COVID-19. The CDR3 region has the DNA TGCGCCAGCAGTCTCGAAGAAGGACCGCTGAACACTGAAGCTTTCTTT. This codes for CASSLEEGPLNTEAFF.